Described below is a single T cell receptor beta chain sequence and its context. The target antigen is unknown. It was with unique molecular identifiers that the TCRbeta library was prepared. TCRdb called the PCR reads again in MiXCR, with one record for every CDR3 protein. The data show more than 400,000 distinct CDR3 sequences, roughly 44% seen once. The CDR3 has 13 amino acids. Germline loops: CDR1 DFQATT, CDR2 SNEGSKA (reference sequence). V dropped 0 bases and J dropped 2 bases, with 7 bases sitting between them. The data originate from a study of T-cell reconstitution after alpha-beta-depleted transplantation in children. Regarding the study as a whole: Several hundred graft clones that had expanded were reportedly the source of alpha-beta T cells about two months after transplant. It was newly produced T cells that mostly accounted for T-cell counts and diversity one year after transplant.

This clonotype was sampled from a girl aged 2 to 9 with aplastic anemia, due to receive a stem cell transplant. This sample comprised PBMCs, obtained before TCRalphabeta/CD19-depleted stem cell transplant. The genes are TRBV20-1 and TRBJ2-5; D may be TRBD2 (6 bases). The CDR3 reads CSARELAQETQYF. CDR3 DNA sequence: TGCAGTGCTAGAGAACTAGCTCAAGAGACCCAGTACTTC.